A selection of T cell receptor beta chains follows, all from one sample in a study of response to subunit inactivated influenza vaccine. TCRdb re-analysed the RT-PCR reads in MiXCR, keeping a single row per CDR3 protein. The sample lists around 710,000 distinct CDR3 sequences; around 14% were seen once. Sequenced material: PBMCs from blood, taken approximately 15 days before vaccination. These receptors all stem from a man aged 45-60 years who received an inactivated influenza vaccine. Each CDR3 is given with its conserved first and last residue. Fields, in order: D gene, J gene, V gene, clone size, CDR3 protein, CDR3 DNA. D genes are given only for firm matches. Some rows have no size entry. The others give once, few or many, or a class for an expanded clone.

>.|TRBJ2-1|TRBV20-1|few
CRKDSINHNEQFF
TGCAGAAAAGACTCAATAAACCACAATGAGCAGTTCTTC
>.|TRBJ1-5|TRBV6-2/TRBV6-3|.
CASSDAEPQHF
TGTGCCAGCAGTGACGCCGAGCCCCAGCATTTT
>.|TRBJ1-2|TRBV6-2/TRBV6-3|few
CASSYAGYGYTF
TGTGCCAGCAGTTACGCAGGGTATGGCTACACCTTC
>.|TRBJ1-1|TRBV4-3|few
CASSQDRLAARAFF
TGCGCCAGCAGCCAAGATCGTTTAGCAGCCCGGGCTTTCTTT
>.|TRBJ2-7|TRBV11-2|few
CASSLDLLYEQYF
TGTGCCAGCAGCTTAGATCTACTCTACGAGCAGTACTTC
>TRBD2|TRBJ2-1|TRBV6-1|few
CASRQGLAGVYNEQFF
TGTGCCAGCAGACAGGGACTAGCGGGGGTCTACAATGAGCAGTTCTTC
>.|TRBJ2-3|TRBV27|few
CASSSMDITDTQYF
TGTGCCAGCTCTTCAATGGACATCACAGATACGCAGTATTTT
>.|TRBJ2-1|TRBV12-3/TRBV12-4|few
CASSLRRDPGEQFF
TGTGCCAGCAGTTTACGCCGGGACCCAGGAGAGCAGTTCTTC
>TRBD2|TRBJ2-3|TRBV5-1|.
CASSLEGLAGVPDTQYF
TGCGCCAGCAGCTTGGAAGGGCTAGCGGGAGTCCCAGATACGCAGTATTTT
>.|TRBJ2-5|TRBV5-1|few
CASSPGEETQYF
TGCGCCAGCAGCCCAGGGGAAGAGACCCAGTACTTC
>.|TRBJ2-7|TRBV7-8|.
CASEGLGYEQYF
TGTGCCAGCGAGGGGCTTGGGTACGAGCAGTACTTC
>.|TRBJ1-2|TRBV5-1|many
CASSPTGSGGYTF
TGCGCCAGCAGCCCCACAGGGTCCGGTGGCTACACCTTC
>.|TRBJ2-2|TRBV5-6|.
CASSLALISGELFF
TGTGCCAGCAGCTTGGCCCTAATTTCCGGGGAGCTGTTTTTT
>TRBD2|TRBJ2-5|TRBV20-1|.
CSARADGGYQETQYF
TGCAGTGCTCGAGCCGACGGGGGGTACCAAGAGACCCAGTACTTC
>TRBD1|TRBJ1-4|TRBV6-5|few
CASSFGQGTGEKLFF
TGTGCCAGCAGTTTTGGACAGGGGACGGGGGAAAAACTGTTTTTT
>.|TRBJ2-7|TRBV5-1|many
CASSLEAEQYF
TGCGCCAGCAGCTTGGAAGCCGAGCAGTACTTC
>.|TRBJ2-4|TRBV14|few
CASSEGLKNIQYF
TGTGCCAGCAGCGAGGGGTTGAAAAACATTCAGTACTTC
>.|TRBJ1-5|TRBV7-8|.
CASSSVPGQKYSNQPQHF
TGTGCCAGCAGCTCGGTGCCCGGACAGAAATATAGCAATCAGCCCCAGCATTTT
>.|TRBJ1-5|TRBV6-1|.
CASSPSQGGQPQHF
TGTGCCAGCAGTCCCAGCCAGGGCGGCCAGCCCCAGCATTTT
>TRBD1|TRBJ2-5|TRBV5-1|many
CASSLGTAFQETQYF
TGCGCCAGCAGCCTCGGGACAGCCTTCCAAGAGACCCAGTACTTC
>TRBD1|TRBJ1-1|TRBV6-2/TRBV6-3|few
CASRGGQPNTEAFF
TGTGCCAGCAGGGGGGGACAGCCGAACACTGAAGCTTTCTTT
>.|TRBJ2-5|TRBV7-2|few
CASTPTRDQETQYF
TGTGCCAGCACTCCAACTCGGGACCAAGAGACCCAGTACTTC
>.|TRBJ2-7|TRBV6-2/TRBV6-3|.
CASSYSVTETYEQYF
TGTGCCAGCAGTTACTCGGTGACGGAAACCTACGAGCAGTACTTC
>TRBD2|TRBJ2-5|TRBV3-1|many
CASSQDQLAGDRETQYF
TGTGCCAGCAGCCAAGATCAGCTAGCGGGGGATAGGGAGACCCAGTACTTC
>.|TRBJ1-2|TRBV27|few
CASSPQPGPYGYTF
TGTGCCAGCAGCCCACAACCAGGTCCCTATGGCTACACCTTC
>TRBD1|TRBJ2-7|TRBV7-2|.
CASSSSGRGLSEQYF
TGTGCCAGCAGCTCCTCTGGCAGGGGGCTGTCCGAGCAGTACTTC
>TRBD2|TRBJ2-7|TRBV27|.
CASSGGLAGTHEQYF
TGTGCCAGCAGTGGGGGACTAGCGGGAACCCACGAGCAGTACTTC
>.|TRBJ2-5|TRBV5-5|.
CASSLDAMGKETQYF
TGTGCCAGCAGCTTGGACGCGATGGGGAAAGAGACCCAGTACTTC
>TRBD2|TRBJ2-1|TRBV27|.
CASSLTLAGGGTDEQFF
TGTGCCAGCAGCTTGACCCTAGCGGGAGGGGGTACCGATGAGCAGTTCTTC